Listed below are T cell receptor beta chains from one sample, sequenced in a study of technical replicates of blood from a few donors. Method: immunoSEQ multiplex PCR; TCRdb's copy keeps in-frame clones and lacks some. The repertoire has about 81,000 clones, around 95% of them found once; the top ten carry roughly 0.37%. The specimen sequenced was T cells isolated from PBMCs. The origin of the receptors is a human donor in good health. CDR3s include the opening cysteine and the closing phenylalanine or tryptophan. A D gene is named only where the DNA matches it firmly. Not every row has a clone size; where given, it reads once, few, many or a size class.

d_call: .; v_call: TRBV4-3; clone_size: .; j_call: TRBJ1-1; cdr3_nt: TGCGCCAGCAGCCAAGACGGGGGATACACTGAAGCTTTCTTT; cdr3_aa: CASSQDGGYTEAFF
d_call: TRBD2; v_call: TRBV7-2; clone_size: .; j_call: TRBJ2-1; cdr3_nt: TGTGCCAGCAGCAGTGCTAGCGGGAGAAACAATGAGCAGTTCTTC; cdr3_aa: CASSSASGRNNEQFF
d_call: TRBD2; v_call: TRBV7-9; clone_size: .; j_call: TRBJ2-7; cdr3_nt: TGTGCCAGCAGCTCCGGGACTAGCGTAATCTTCGAGCAGTACTTC; cdr3_aa: CASSSGTSVIFEQYF
d_call: .; v_call: TRBV2; clone_size: once; j_call: TRBJ1-2; cdr3_nt: TGTGCCAGCACGCCAGGGTGGCTTGGCTACACCTTC; cdr3_aa: CASTPGWLGYTF
d_call: TRBD1; v_call: TRBV2; clone_size: .; j_call: TRBJ1-1; cdr3_nt: TGTGCCAGCGGTCCGGGACAGGTAACTGAAGCTTTCTTT; cdr3_aa: CASGPGQVTEAFF
d_call: .; v_call: TRBV27; clone_size: .; j_call: TRBJ1-1; cdr3_nt: TGTGCCAGCAGCGAGTGGTCAAAGAACACTGAAGCTTTCTTT; cdr3_aa: CASSEWSKNTEAFF
d_call: TRBD1; v_call: TRBV28; clone_size: .; j_call: TRBJ1-5; cdr3_nt: TGTGCCAGCAGTAGGGGACAGTATAGCAATCAGCCCCAGCATTTT; cdr3_aa: CASSRGQYSNQPQHF
d_call: .; v_call: TRBV2; clone_size: .; j_call: TRBJ2-5; cdr3_nt: TGTGCCAGCTTACTCGTACAGCAAGAGACCCAGTACTTC; cdr3_aa: CASLLVQQETQYF
d_call: TRBD1; v_call: TRBV6-4; clone_size: .; j_call: TRBJ1-2; cdr3_nt: TGTGCCAGCAGTGGGGACAGGGACTTAGGCTACACCTTC; cdr3_aa: CASSGDRDLGYTF
d_call: TRBD2; v_call: TRBV25-1; clone_size: once; j_call: TRBJ2-1; cdr3_nt: TGTGCCAGCAGTGTTTCAGGGCCTAGCGGGAGTTACAATGAGCAGTTCTTC; cdr3_aa: CASSVSGPSGSYNEQFF
d_call: .; v_call: TRBV30; clone_size: once; j_call: TRBJ1-5; cdr3_nt: TGTGCCTGGAGTCTAAAGCAGGGGCCCCAGCCCCAGCATTTT; cdr3_aa: CAWSLKQGPQPQHF
d_call: .; v_call: TRBV28; clone_size: .; j_call: TRBJ2-7; cdr3_nt: TGTGCCAGCAGTTTTTCCCCGTTCTTCCGCGAGCAGTACTTC; cdr3_aa: CASSFSPFFREQYF
d_call: .; v_call: TRBV18; clone_size: .; j_call: TRBJ2-7; cdr3_nt: TGTGCCAGCTCACGTCCGGGGAGAGAATACGAGCAGTACTTC; cdr3_aa: CASSRPGREYEQYF
d_call: TRBD1; v_call: TRBV11-2; clone_size: .; j_call: TRBJ2-5; cdr3_nt: TGTGCCAGCAGCCTCTCCGCGACAGGGGGCTCTGCGGGGGGCCAGTACTTC; cdr3_aa: CASSLSATGGSAGGQYF